The T cell receptor beta chain under discussion was sequenced for a study of blood T cell repertoires in COVID-19. Study as a whole: The United States, Italy and Spain provided the acute and convalescent COVID-19 samples. Sources were T cells, B-cell-depleted T cells, or PBMCs; the material itself was cDNA or gDNA.

Trimming left V 2 bases short and J 6 bases short, with 24 bases between. CDR1 and CDR2 (germline): WSHSY, SAAADI. This CDR3 is 18 amino acids long. Methods used by the authors: Estimation of nucleated cell counts relied on the amplification of reference gene primers. The protocol was immunoSEQ multiplex PCR, while the TCRdb copy is restricted to in-frame clones and leaves out a portion. V, J and clone size are taken as reported in that table, and D and trimming were inferred from the DNA itself. The repertoire consists of approximately 180,000 clones, with approximately 84% occurring once and the leading ten covering around 1.2%. In terms of age and location, participants ranged from roughly 18 to 90 years and lived in about 25 US areas.

The sequence was collected from a human donor with acute COVID-19. The donor label of this sample is uncertain. The sequencing input was PBMCs or T cells enriched from blood (not recorded which). The rearrangement joins TRBV10-2 to TRBJ2-3, with a weak D call TRBD2 (5 bases). The CDR3 spells CASSEDPPGYTAGDTQYF. In DNA form, the CDR3 reads TGCGCCAGCAGTGAGGACCCCCCGGGATATACCGCCGGGGATACGCAGTATTTT.